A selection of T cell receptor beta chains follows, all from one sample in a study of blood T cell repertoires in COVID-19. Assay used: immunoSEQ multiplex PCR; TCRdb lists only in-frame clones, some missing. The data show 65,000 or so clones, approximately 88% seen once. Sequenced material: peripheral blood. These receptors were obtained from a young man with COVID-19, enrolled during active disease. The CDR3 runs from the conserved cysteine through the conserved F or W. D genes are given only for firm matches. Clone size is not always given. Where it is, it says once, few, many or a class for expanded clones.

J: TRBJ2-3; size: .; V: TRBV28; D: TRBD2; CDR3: CASKEGGRGADTQYF; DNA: TGTGCCAGCAAGGAAGGCGGGAGGGGGGCAGATACGCAGTATTTT
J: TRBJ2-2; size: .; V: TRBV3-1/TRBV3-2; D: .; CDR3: CASSQQTNTGELFF; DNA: TGTGCCAGCAGCCAACAGACGAACACCGGGGAGCTGTTTTTT
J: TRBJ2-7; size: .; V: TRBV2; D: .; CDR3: CASRGLARQNGQEILYEQYF; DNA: TGTGCCAGCAGGGGGTTAGCGCGCCAGAATGGCCAAGAAATCCTCTACGAGCAGTACTTC
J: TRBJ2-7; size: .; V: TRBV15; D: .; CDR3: CATSRTIGQQYF; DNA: TGTGCCACCAGCCGGACTATCGGGCAGCAGTACTTC
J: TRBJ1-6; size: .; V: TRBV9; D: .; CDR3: CASSEGSSYNSPLHF; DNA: TGTGCCAGCAGCGAAGGGAGCTCCTATAATTCACCCCTCCACTTT
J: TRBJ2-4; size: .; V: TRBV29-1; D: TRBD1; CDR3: CSVETGAKNIQYF; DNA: TGCAGCGTTGAAACAGGGGCAAAAAACATTCAGTACTTC
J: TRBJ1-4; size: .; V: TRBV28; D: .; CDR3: CASRGTGEKLFF; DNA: TGTGCCAGCCGGGGGACGGGTGAAAAACTGTTTTTT
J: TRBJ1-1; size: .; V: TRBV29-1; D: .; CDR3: CSVEGQRNTEAFF; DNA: TGCAGCGTCGAAGGACAGCGGAACACTGAAGCTTTCTTT
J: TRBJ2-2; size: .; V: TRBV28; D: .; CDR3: CASSSPRPTPGELFF; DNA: TGTGCCAGCAGTTCCCCTCGCCCTACCCCTGGGGAGCTGTTTTTT
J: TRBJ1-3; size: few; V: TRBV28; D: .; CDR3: CASRSVRASGNTIYF; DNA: TGTGCCAGCAGGTCCGTGCGGGCGTCTGGAAACACCATATATTTT
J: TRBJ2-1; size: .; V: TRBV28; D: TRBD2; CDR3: CASSFLAGVINEQFF; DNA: TGTGCCAGCAGTTTCTTAGCGGGAGTAATCAATGAGCAGTTCTTC
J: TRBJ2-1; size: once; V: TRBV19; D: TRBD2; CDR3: CATRMGGGRAGEGQFF; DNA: TGTGCCACCCGGATGGGGGGCGGGAGGGCCGGGGAGGGGCAGTTCTTC
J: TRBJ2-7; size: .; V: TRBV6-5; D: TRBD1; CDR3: CATRPQGAFYYEQYF; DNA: TGTGCCACCCGACCTCAGGGGGCATTTTACTACGAGCAGTACTTC
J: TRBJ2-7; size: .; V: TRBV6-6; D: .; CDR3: CASSTTRSAYEQYF; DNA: TGTGCCAGCAGCACGACTAGGTCAGCCTACGAGCAGTACTTC
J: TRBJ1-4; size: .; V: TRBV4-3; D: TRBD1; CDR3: CASSRWTGTGNEKLFF; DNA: TGCGCCAGCAGCCGATGGACAGGGACGGGGAATGAAAAACTGTTTTTT
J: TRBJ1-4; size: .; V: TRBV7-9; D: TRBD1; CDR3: CASSLGQGSNEKLFF; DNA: TGTGCCAGCAGCTTAGGACAGGGGAGTAATGAAAAACTGTTTTTT
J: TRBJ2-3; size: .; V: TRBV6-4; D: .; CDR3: CASSEQGTDTQYF; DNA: TGTGCCAGCAGTGAACAGGGCACAGATACGCAGTATTTT
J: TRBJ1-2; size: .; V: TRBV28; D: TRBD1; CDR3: CASSPDRGYGYTF; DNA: TGTGCCAGCAGTCCGGACAGGGGCTATGGCTACACCTTC
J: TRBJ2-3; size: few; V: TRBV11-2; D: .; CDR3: CASSHQGRGADTQYF; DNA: TGTGCCAGCAGCCACCAGGGTAGGGGCGCAGATACGCAGTATTTT
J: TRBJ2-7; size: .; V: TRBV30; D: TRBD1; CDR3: CAWSADRVYEQYF; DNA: TGTGCCTGGAGCGCGGACAGGGTATACGAGCAGTACTTC
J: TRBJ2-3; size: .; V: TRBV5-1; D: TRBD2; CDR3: CASSSLAGEDTQYF; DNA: TGCGCCAGCAGTAGTCTAGCGGGAGAAGATACGCAGTATTTT
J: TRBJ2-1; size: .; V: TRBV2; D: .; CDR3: CASSILDREQFF; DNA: TGTGCCAGCAGCATACTAGATCGTGAGCAGTTCTTC
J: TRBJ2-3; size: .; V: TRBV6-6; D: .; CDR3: CASTPYKRDTQYF; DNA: TGTGCCAGCACCCCATATAAGCGGGATACGCAGTATTTT
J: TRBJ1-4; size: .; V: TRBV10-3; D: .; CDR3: CAISDRVTNEKLFF; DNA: TGTGCCATCAGTGACCGGGTAACTAATGAAAAACTGTTTTTT
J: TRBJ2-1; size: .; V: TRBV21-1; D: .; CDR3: CASSKATGNEQFF; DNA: TGTGCCAGCAGCAAAGCGACAGGGAATGAGCAGTTCTTC
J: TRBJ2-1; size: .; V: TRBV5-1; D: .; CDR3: CASSLAGQGRYNEQFF; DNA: TGCGCCAGCAGCTTGGCCGGGCAGGGCCGCTACAATGAGCAGTTCTTC
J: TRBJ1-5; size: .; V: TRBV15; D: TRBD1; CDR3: CATSSQGGYNQPQHF; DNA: TGTGCCACCAGCAGTCAGGGGGGTTACAATCAGCCCCAGCATTTT
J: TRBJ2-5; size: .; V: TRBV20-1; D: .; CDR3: CSASWGLQETQYF; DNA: TGCAGTGCTAGTTGGGGGCTGCAAGAGACCCAGTACTTC
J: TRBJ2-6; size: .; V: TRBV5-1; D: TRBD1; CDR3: CASSAPGQSTGANVLTF; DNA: TGCGCCAGCAGCGCCCCGGGACAGTCGACTGGGGCCAACGTCCTGACTTTC
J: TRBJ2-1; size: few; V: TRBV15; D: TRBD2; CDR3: CATSRDSGGSSGEQFF; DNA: TGTGCCACCAGCAGAGATAGTGGCGGGAGTAGTGGTGAGCAGTTCTTC
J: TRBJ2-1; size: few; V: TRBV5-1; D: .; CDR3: CASSFGADNEQFF; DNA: TGCGCCAGCAGCTTCGGAGCGGACAATGAGCAGTTCTTC
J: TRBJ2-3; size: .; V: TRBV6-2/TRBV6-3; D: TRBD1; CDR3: CASRPWTGGADTQYF; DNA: TGTGCCAGCAGGCCTTGGACAGGGGGCGCAGATACGCAGTATTTT
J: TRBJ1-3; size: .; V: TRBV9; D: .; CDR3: CASSEAPGVSGNTIYF; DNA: TGTGCCAGCAGCGAGGCTCCAGGGGTATCTGGAAACACCATATATTTT
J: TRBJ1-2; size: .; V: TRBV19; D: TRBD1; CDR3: CASKGQDNYGYTF; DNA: TGTGCCAGTAAAGGACAGGACAACTATGGCTACACCTTC
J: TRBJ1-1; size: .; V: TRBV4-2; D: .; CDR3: CASSQDPPGRGAEAFF; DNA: TGTGCCAGCAGCCAAGATCCCCCAGGGAGGGGTGCTGAAGCTTTCTTT
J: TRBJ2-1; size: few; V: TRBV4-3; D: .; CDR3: CASSHSLRSSYNEQFF; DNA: TGCGCCAGCAGCCACAGTCTTCGGAGCTCCTACAATGAGCAGTTCTTC
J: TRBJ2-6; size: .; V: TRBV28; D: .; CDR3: CASSLFSGANVLTF; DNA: TGTGCCAGCAGCCTCTTCTCTGGGGCCAACGTCCTGACTTTC
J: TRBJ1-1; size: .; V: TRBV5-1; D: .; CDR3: CASSLRAAGTTEAFF; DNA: TGCGCCAGCAGCCTAAGGGCCGCGGGAACCACTGAAGCTTTCTTT
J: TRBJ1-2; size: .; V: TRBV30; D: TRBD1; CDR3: CAWGGQGFYGYTF; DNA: TGTGCCTGGGGGGGACAGGGTTTCTATGGCTACACCTTC
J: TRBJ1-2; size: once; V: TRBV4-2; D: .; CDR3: CASSDPAGNYGYTF; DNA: TGTGCCAGCAGCGACCCCGCAGGGAACTATGGCTACACCTTC
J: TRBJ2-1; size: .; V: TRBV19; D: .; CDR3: CASRQWNEQFF; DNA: TGTGCCAGTAGGCAGTGGAATGAGCAGTTCTTC
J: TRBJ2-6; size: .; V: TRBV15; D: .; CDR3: CATRGSGANVLTF; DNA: TGTGCCACCCGAGGCTCTGGGGCCAACGTCCTGACTTTC
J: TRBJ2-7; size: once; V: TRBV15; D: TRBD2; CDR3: CATSRSTAEIGTSAYEQYF; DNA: TGTGCCACCAGCAGATCCACCGCCGAAATAGGGACTAGCGCCTACGAGCAGTACTTC